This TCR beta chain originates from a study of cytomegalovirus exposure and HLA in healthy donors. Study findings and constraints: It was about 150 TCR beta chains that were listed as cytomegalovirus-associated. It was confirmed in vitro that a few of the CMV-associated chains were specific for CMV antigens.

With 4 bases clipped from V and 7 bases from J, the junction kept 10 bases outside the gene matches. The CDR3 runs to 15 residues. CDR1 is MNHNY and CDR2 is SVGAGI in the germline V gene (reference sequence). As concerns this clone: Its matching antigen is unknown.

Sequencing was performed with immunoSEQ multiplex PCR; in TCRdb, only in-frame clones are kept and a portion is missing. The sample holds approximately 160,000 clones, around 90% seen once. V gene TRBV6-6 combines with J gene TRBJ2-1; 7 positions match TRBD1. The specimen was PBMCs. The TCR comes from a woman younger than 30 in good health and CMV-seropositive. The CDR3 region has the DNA TGTGCCAGCAGTTGGTCAACCGGGACAGTGAATGAGCAGTTCTTC. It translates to CASSWSTGTVNEQFF.